Listed below are T cell receptor beta chains from one sample, sequenced in a study of blood T cell repertoires in COVID-19. Profiled with immunoSEQ multiplex PCR; TCRdb holds only in-frame clones, not every one. The sample lists 250,000 to 300,000 clones; approximately 91% were seen once. The specimen was peripheral blood. All receptors derive from a man aged 50-60 years with acute or convalescent COVID-19. Each CDR3 is given with its conserved first and last residue. The D gene is left open where the match is weak. Rows give clone size only sometimes, using once, few, many, or a class for an expanded clone.

TRBV14	-	-	TRBJ2-2	TGTGCCAGCAGCCAAGAAGGACAGCTGCATTTCGGGGAGCTGTTTTTT	CASSQEGQLHFGELFF
TRBV6-5	-	-	TRBJ1-4	TGTGCCAGCAGTTACAACGGTCCTAATGAAAAACTGTTTTTT	CASSYNGPNEKLFF
TRBV29-1	-	TRBD1	TRBJ1-2	TGCAGCGTTGTAGGTCTCGTTCCCGGGACAGATGGTGTCTACACCTTC	CSVVGLVPGTDGVYTF
TRBV9	-	TRBD1	TRBJ1-5	TGTGCCAGCAGCGTAGGCCAGGGGGCTAGCAATCAGCCCCAGCATTTT	CASSVGQGASNQPQHF
TRBV6-5	-	TRBD2	TRBJ2-7	TGTGCCAGCAGTTACGGGAGGGGTTTGGGCGAGCAGTACTTC	CASSYGRGLGEQYF
TRBV6-5	-	-	TRBJ2-7	TGTGCCAGCAGTTACTCGCAGACCTACGAGCAGTACTTC	CASSYSQTYEQYF
TRBV7-9	-	TRBD1	TRBJ2-7	TGTGCCAGCAGCTTAGCGGGACAGCCGATCTACGAGCAGTACTTC	CASSLAGQPIYEQYF
TRBV13	-	TRBD2	TRBJ2-5	TGTGCCAGCAGCTTAGGAGGTAGCGGGGGGCAAGAGACCCAGTACTTC	CASSLGGSGGQETQYF
TRBV6-5	-	TRBD1	TRBJ1-1	TGTGCCAGCAGCGGACAGGGGGCGATCACTGAAGCTTTCTTT	CASSGQGAITEAFF
TRBV3-1/TRBV3-2	-	TRBD2	TRBJ2-7	TGTGCCAGCAGCAGACCGGGACTAGCGGGCCGGGCCAACGAGCAGTACTTC	CASSRPGLAGRANEQYF
TRBV11-2	-	TRBD1	TRBJ2-2	TGTGCCAGCAGCATCGGGACAGGGACCGGGGAGCTGTTTTTT	CASSIGTGTGELFF
TRBV9	-	-	TRBJ2-2	TGTGCCAGCAGCCCCCGGACTCTCACCGGGGAGCTGTTTTTT	CASSPRTLTGELFF
TRBV10-3	-	TRBD1	TRBJ2-3	TGTGCCACTCTAACAGGGGATAGCACAGATACGCAGTATTTT	CATLTGDSTDTQYF
TRBV2	few	-	TRBJ2-7	TGTGCCAGCAAATCGACAGGAGCCTCCTACGAGCAGTACTTC	CASKSTGASYEQYF
TRBV29-1	few	TRBD1	TRBJ1-1	TGCAGCGTTGAAGCTCGGACAGGGAATGAAGCTTTCTTT	CSVEARTGNEAFF
TRBV27	-	-	TRBJ2-5	TGTGCCAGCAGTTTTCAGGGCGGTGGAGAGACCCAGTACTTC	CASSFQGGGETQYF
TRBV19	-	-	TRBJ1-3	TGTGCCAGTAGCGACCCCGGGGGGCCAGGGTCTGGAAACACCATATATTTT	CASSDPGGPGSGNTIYF
TRBV5-4	-	TRBD1	TRBJ1-6	TGTGCCAGCAGCCCCGACAGGGATTCACCCCTCCACTTT	CASSPDRDSPLHF
TRBV7-3	-	-	TRBJ2-3	TGTGCCAGCAGCCTTTCCCGCACAGATACGCAGTATTTT	CASSLSRTDTQYF
TRBV6-6	-	TRBD1	TRBJ2-7	TGTGCCAGCAGTCAGACCACAGGGGGCTACGAGCAGTACTTC	CASSQTTGGYEQYF
TRBV7-7	-	-	TRBJ2-2	TGTGCTAGCAGCTTAGCAGAGGCAGGGTGGACCGGGGAGCTGTTTTTT	CASSLAEAGWTGELFF
TRBV3-1/TRBV3-2	-	-	TRBJ1-3	TGTGCCAGCAGCCGCTCGGACAGTTCCTCTGGAAACACCATATATTTT	CASSRSDSSSGNTIYF
TRBV2	-	TRBD2	TRBJ2-3	TGTGCCAGCGAGGGACTAGCTTATACGCAGTATTTT	CASEGLAYTQYF
TRBV29-1	-	TRBD2	TRBJ2-3	TGCAGCGTTGAACCTAGCGGGGGGCTCCTCACAGATACGCAGTATTTT	CSVEPSGGLLTDTQYF
TRBV20-1	-	-	TRBJ1-5	TGCAGTGCCCAAATGGGGCAAACTCCGCATTTT	CSAQMGQTPHF
TRBV27	-	TRBD2	TRBJ2-7	TGTGCCAGCAGTCCGACTAGCGGGGGGGACGAGCAGTACTTC	CASSPTSGGDEQYF
TRBV9	-	-	TRBJ1-1	TGTGCCAGCAGCGTGCAGGGGTGGGAGAACACTGAAGCTTTCTTT	CASSVQGWENTEAFF
TRBV28	-	-	TRBJ1-1	TGTGCCAGCAGTGACCCGGGACACCGCAACACTGAAGCTTTCTTT	CASSDPGHRNTEAFF
TRBV11-2	-	TRBD2	TRBJ2-7	TGTGCCAGCAGCGGGAGGGGCGGGGTTTTCTACGAGCAGTACTTC	CASSGRGGVFYEQYF
TRBV9	-	-	TRBJ2-7	TGTGCCAGCAGCCAAGCCCCAGGGGACGAGCAGTACTTC	CASSQAPGDEQYF
TRBV7-7	-	TRBD1	TRBJ1-3	TGTGCTAGCAGCTTAGGGACAGGGACTGGAAACACCATATATTTT	CASSLGTGTGNTIYF
TRBV30	-	TRBD2	TRBJ2-5	TGTGCCTGGAGTGCGGAGCGGGGGGTCCAAGAGACCCAGTACTTC	CAWSAERGVQETQYF
TRBV19	-	TRBD1	TRBJ1-2	TGTGCCAGTAGTACCCTGGACAGGGCACGGACTAACTATGGCTACACCTTC	CASSTLDRARTNYGYTF
TRBV19	-	TRBD1	TRBJ1-1	TGTGCCAGTAGCCGGGACAGATTGAACACTGAAGCTTTCTTT	CASSRDRLNTEAFF
TRBV12-3/TRBV12-4	-	-	TRBJ1-6	TGTGCCAGCAGTCCCCCCGGGAATTCACCCCTCCACTTT	CASSPPGNSPLHF
TRBV5-1	-	-	TRBJ1-1	TGCGCCAGCAGCCCGGGACTTTATAACACTGAAGCTTTCTTT	CASSPGLYNTEAFF
TRBV6-1	-	-	TRBJ2-3	TGTGCCAGCAGTGAAGGTTGGGCTAGCACAGATACGCAGTATTTT	CASSEGWASTDTQYF
TRBV4-1	-	-	TRBJ1-2	TGCGCCAGCAGCTTCAACATCAGGGCAGCTAACTATGGCTACACCTTC	CASSFNIRAANYGYTF
TRBV6-5	-	-	TRBJ1-4	TGTGCCAGCAGTTACGGGCAGTTTAATGAAAAACTGTTTTTT	CASSYGQFNEKLFF
TRBV7-9	-	-	TRBJ2-1	TGTGCCAGCAGCTTATCGGGGAGTGAGCAGTTCTTC	CASSLSGSEQFF
TRBV5-1	-	TRBD1	TRBJ1-1	TGCGCCAGCAGCCCCCGGAGGGGGCAGGGCGTAACCTCGGCTGAAGCTTTCTTT	CASSPRRGQGVTSAEAFF
TRBV10-3	-	-	TRBJ2-3	TGTGCCATCAGGGGGGGAGGTTCAGATACGCAGTATTTT	CAIRGGGSDTQYF
TRBV4-1	-	-	TRBJ2-2	TGCGCCAGCAGCCAAGTGCGAGGTTACACCGGGGAGCTGTTTTTT	CASSQVRGYTGELFF
TRBV30	-	-	TRBJ1-5	TGTGCCTGGAGTGTAGGCGGTACCAATCAGCCCCAGCATTTT	CAWSVGGTNQPQHF
TRBV6-1	few	-	TRBJ1-2	TGTGCCAGCAGTGAGGGAACGGGAGACACCTATGGCTACACCTTC	CASSEGTGDTYGYTF
TRBV4-1	-	-	TRBJ1-2	TGCGCCAGCAGCCAAGAAGAGGCGGCCTTGCATGGCTACACCTTC	CASSQEEAALHGYTF
TRBV2	-	TRBD1	TRBJ1-5	TGTGCCAGCAGTGTGAGGGGGCCCAATCAGCCCCAGCATTTT	CASSVRGPNQPQHF
TRBV10-3	-	TRBD2	TRBJ2-2	TGTGCCATCAGACCCCCAGCGGGGAGTTCGAACACCGGGGAGCTGTTTTTT	CAIRPPAGSSNTGELFF
TRBV4-1	-	-	TRBJ2-1	TGCGCCAGCAGCTCCCGGTTGGGGGAGGATGAGCAGTTCTTC	CASSSRLGEDEQFF
TRBV19	-	-	TRBJ1-2	TGTGCCAGTAGTATTGAGGGTCCGGGCGGCTACACCTTC	CASSIEGPGGYTF
TRBV6-5	-	-	TRBJ1-4	TGTGCCAGCAGCCGGACAGCCATTAATGAAAAACTGTTTTTT	CASSRTAINEKLFF
TRBV6-5	-	-	TRBJ2-7	TGTGCCAGCAGTAAGCCACAATCGGGCTACGAGCAGTACTTC	CASSKPQSGYEQYF